This is a list of T cell receptor beta chains from one sample in a study of blood T cell repertoires in COVID-19. Repertoires were generated with immunoSEQ multiplex PCR, while TCRdb's copy carries only in-frame clones and drops some. There are fewer than 450,000 clones in the sample; around 91% occur only once, and more than 3% lies in the top ten. The sample consisted of peripheral blood. The receptors were gathered from a woman younger than 35 who had recovered from COVID-19. Both conserved end residues are part of each CDR3. Some rows mark clone size as missing; the rest say once, few, many or name a class of expanded clone.

v_call	j_call	clone_size	cdr3_aa
TRBV5-8	TRBJ1-5	-	CASSLAGTGGIYSNQPQHF
TRBV7-2	TRBJ2-1	-	CASSLSSLAGGWEQFF
TRBV4-3	TRBJ2-3	-	CASSQGLGRGTDTQYF
TRBV6-2/TRBV6-3	TRBJ2-6	-	CASSSTRSGANVLTF
TRBV6-5	TRBJ2-3	once	CASRTSGRRADTQYF
TRBV5-1	TRBJ1-2	-	CASSFGDRNYGYTF
TRBV9	TRBJ1-2	-	CASSHVPGYTAGYGYTF
TRBV3-1/TRBV3-2	TRBJ2-2	few	CASRGTGANTGELFF
TRBV4-2	TRBJ1-2	few	CASSQDRRGEDGYTF
TRBV7-2	TRBJ2-3	-	CASSLERGRTDTQYF
TRBV30	TRBJ1-2	-	CAWSQGGGYGYTF
TRBV7-8	TRBJ1-6	-	CASSLEGHPTVALHF
TRBV11-2	TRBJ2-3	-	CASSLGGLADTDTQYF
TRBV5-5	TRBJ1-5	-	CASSGGQGATQPQHF
TRBV19	TRBJ1-3	-	CASSYRFSGNTIYF
TRBV6-5	TRBJ2-1	-	CASRQGGYNEQFF
TRBV10-3	TRBJ2-3	once	CAISERDKSTDTQYF
TRBV9	TRBJ1-5	-	CASSPDRGNQPQHF
TRBV29-1	TRBJ2-3	-	CSVDSGSSTDTQYF
TRBV28	TRBJ1-1	-	CASSRPNTEAFF
TRBV2	TRBJ2-3	-	CASRGTSYWDTQYF
TRBV24-1	TRBJ2-3	-	CATSDPGTRGTDTQYF
TRBV28	TRBJ1-2	-	CASRMGQGYGYTF
TRBV5-6	TRBJ1-1	-	CASSLLQGNTEAFF
TRBV29-1	TRBJ2-5	-	CSVEEPGLVIQETQYF
TRBV15	TRBJ2-4	-	CATGGVWKLGNIQYF
TRBV10-3	TRBJ1-4	-	CAISADSTNEKLFF
TRBV3-1/TRBV3-2	TRBJ2-2	-	CASRYWPGELFF
TRBV5-1	TRBJ2-2	-	CASSHGLAGNTGELFF
TRBV28	TRBJ1-1	-	CASSLGGHPNTEAFF
TRBV6-2/TRBV6-3	TRBJ2-5	-	CASSYKAGDRETQYF
TRBV11-3	TRBJ1-1	-	CASSLTAVGNTEAFF
TRBV7-2	TRBJ1-1	-	CASSLDGGLNTEAFF
TRBV7-9	TRBJ2-1	-	CASSLALAGEYNEQFF
TRBV4-3	TRBJ2-3	-	CASSHGRQGGTDTQYF
TRBV15	TRBJ2-3	-	CATSRDAGATDTQYF
TRBV6-5	TRBJ2-5	-	CASSPGQGGTETQYF
TRBV7-9	TRBJ2-1	-	CASTPKTSGGRIGPYNEQFF
TRBV10-1	TRBJ2-1	few	CASSESLGTSGSNEQFF
TRBV12-5	TRBJ1-5	-	CASGSGGGLGQPQHF
TRBV4-3	TRBJ2-2	once	CASSHQTSEAGELFF
TRBV15	TRBJ2-3	once	CATSRDQTGPSTDTQYF
TRBV19	TRBJ1-5	-	CASSMGRGYNQPQHF
TRBV6-5	TRBJ1-1	few	CASSYRQGRNTEAFF
TRBV20-1	TRBJ2-5	-	CSARGQATQYF